This T cell receptor beta chain originates from a study of CD8+CD57+ T cells in acquired aplastic anemia. Whole-study findings and limits: Patients and controls were found to share twenty-nine CD8+ CDR3 sequences.

Comment on this clonotype: Its cognate antigen is unknown.

The junction had 7 bases not matched to a gene; V was cut back by 7 bases and J by 1 base. Looked up from germline, CDR1 is SGHTA and CDR2 is FQGNSA. The CDR3 runs 16 residues. Patients chosen for sequencing had shown CD8+CD57+ cell expansion by flow cytometry. The study profiled TCR beta VDJ and CDR3 using genomic DNA as template. Using its own MiXCR run on the reads, TCRdb lists one record per CDR3 protein. The data show approximately 250,000 distinct CDR3 sequences, with around 82% seen just once and 42% held by the top ten. The sample taken for sequencing was sorted CD4+, CD8+, or CD8+CD57+ T cells (not recorded which) from PBMCs. This chain links TRBV7-2 with TRBJ1-6, with 7 positions matching TRBD1. The sequence was collected from a human donor with aplastic anemia. The DNA of the CDR3 is TGTGCCAGCACCAAGACAGGGAGTTCCTATAATTCACCCCTCCACTTT. Translating gives CASTKTGSSYNSPLHF. Using reference TRBV7-2 and TRBJ1-6 for the parts outside the CDR3, the full variable domain is GAGVSQSPSNKVTEKGKDVELRCDPISGHTALYWYRQSLGQGLEFLIYFQGNSAPDKSGLPSDRFSAERTGGSVSTLTIQRTQQEDSAVYLCASTKTGSSYNSPLHFGNGTRLTVT.